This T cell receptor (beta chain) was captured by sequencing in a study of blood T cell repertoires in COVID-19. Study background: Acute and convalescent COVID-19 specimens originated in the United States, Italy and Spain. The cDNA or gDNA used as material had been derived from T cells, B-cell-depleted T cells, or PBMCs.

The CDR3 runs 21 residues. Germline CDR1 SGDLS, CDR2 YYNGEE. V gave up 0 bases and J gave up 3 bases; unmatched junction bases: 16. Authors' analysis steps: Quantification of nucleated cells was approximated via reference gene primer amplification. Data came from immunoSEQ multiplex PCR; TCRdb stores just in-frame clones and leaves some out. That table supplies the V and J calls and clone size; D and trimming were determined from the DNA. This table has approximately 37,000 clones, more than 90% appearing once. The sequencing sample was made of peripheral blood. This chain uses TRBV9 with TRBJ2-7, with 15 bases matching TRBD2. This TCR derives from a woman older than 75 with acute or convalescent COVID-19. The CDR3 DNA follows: TGTGCCAGCAGCGTAGGCATCGATACAGGACTAGCGGGGGGGGCCCTCTACGAGCAGTACTTC. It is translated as CASSVGIDTGLAGGALYEQYF. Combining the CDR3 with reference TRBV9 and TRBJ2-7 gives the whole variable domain DSGVTQTPKHLITATGQRVTLRCSPRSGDLSVYWYQQSLDQGLQFLIQYYNGEERAKGNILERFSAQQFPDLHSELNLSSLELGDSALYFCASSVGIDTGLAGGALYEQYFGPGTRLTVT.